The clone carrying this T cell receptor beta chain has a count of ten or more. This sample is part of a study of T cells after yellow fever vaccination. Germline V lookup: CDR1 MDHEN, CDR2 SYDVKM. This CDR3 is 16 amino acids long. The V end lost 3 bases, the J end lost 0 bases, and 12 bases lay between the germline ends. TCRdb re-analysed the 5' RACE reads in MiXCR, keeping a single row per CDR3 protein. In the table there are around 100,000 distinct CDR3 sequences, around 8.6% of which are singletons. Sequencing was performed on CD8+ T cells sorted from PBMCs, taken 45 days after the yellow fever booster vaccination. The TCR originated in a man aged 25-45 years who received the YFV17D yellow fever vaccine. The chain employs TRBV28 and TRBJ2-1; D gene ambiguous. The CDR3 coding sequence is TGTGCCAGCAGTTTCGTCGGTGAAAGCTCCTACAATGAGCAGTTCTTC. This sequence encodes CASSFVGESSYNEQFF.